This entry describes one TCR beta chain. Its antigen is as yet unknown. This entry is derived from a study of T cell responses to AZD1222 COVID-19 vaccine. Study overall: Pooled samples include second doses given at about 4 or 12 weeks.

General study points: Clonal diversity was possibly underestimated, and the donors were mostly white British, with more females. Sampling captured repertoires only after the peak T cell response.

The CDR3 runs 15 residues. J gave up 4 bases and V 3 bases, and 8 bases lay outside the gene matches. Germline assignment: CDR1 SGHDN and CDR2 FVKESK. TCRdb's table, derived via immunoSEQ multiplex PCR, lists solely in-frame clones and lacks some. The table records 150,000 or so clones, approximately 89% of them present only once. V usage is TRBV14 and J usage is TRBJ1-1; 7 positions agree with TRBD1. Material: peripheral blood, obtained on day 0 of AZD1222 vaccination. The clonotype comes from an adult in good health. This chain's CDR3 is CASSHATGVRTEAFF. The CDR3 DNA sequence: TGTGCCAGCAGCCATGCCACAGGGGTGCGCACTGAAGCTTTCTTT.